A selection of T cell receptor beta chains follows, all from one sample in a study of blood T cells in healthy people across ages. A single record per CDR3 protein comes from TCRdb applying MiXCR to the 5' RACE reads. Of fewer than 650,000 distinct CDR3 sequences listed, 25% to 35% are singletons. These data were also filed under a second study, of T cells of mothers and their children.

Sequencing was performed on blood. The receptors originated from a boy between 2 and 10 years old in good health. The CDR3 runs from the conserved cysteine through the conserved F or W. The order of the fields is clone size, J gene, CDR3 length, D gene, V gene, CDR3 DNA, CDR3 protein. A D gene is named only where the DNA matches it firmly. Some rows have no size entry. The others give once, few or many, or a class for an expanded clone.

>.|TRBJ2-7|16|.|TRBV3-1
TGTGCCAGCAGCCAAGGACAGGCCCTCGTCTCCTACGAGCAGTACTTC
CASSQGQALVSYEQYF
>few|TRBJ1-4|14|.|TRBV25-1
TGTGCCAGCAGTGAAAATGGGCGTTTTGAAAAACTGTTTTTT
CASSENGRFEKLFF
>.|TRBJ2-7|15|TRBD2|TRBV11-2
TGTGCCAGCAGCTTAGGCGGGAGGAGAGGCGACGAGCAGTACTTC
CASSLGGRRGDEQYF
>.|TRBJ2-5|15|TRBD1|TRBV27
TGTGCCAGCAGGAATTTGGACAGGGACCAAGAGACCCAGTACTTC
CASRNLDRDQETQYF
>few|TRBJ2-1|15|.|TRBV18
TGTGCCAGCTCACCACGGGACGGAACCTACAATGAGCAGTTCTTC
CASSPRDGTYNEQFF
>.|TRBJ1-1|15|TRBD1|TRBV12-3/TRBV12-4
TGTGCCAGCAGTTTCGAACAGGGGTTTAACACTGAAGCTTTCTTT
CASSFEQGFNTEAFF
>many|TRBJ2-7|15|TRBD2|TRBV12-3/TRBV12-4
TGTGCCAGCAGTCTTAGCGGGAGGAGTCCCTACGAGCAGTACTTC
CASSLSGRSPYEQYF
>few|TRBJ2-5|18|TRBD2|TRBV5-1
TGCGCCAGCAGCTTGGGTCTAGCGGCCTTCTTACGACGAGAGACCCAGTACTTC
CASSLGLAAFLRRETQYF
>.|TRBJ1-2|15|.|TRBV11-3
TGTGCCAGCAGCCGCCGGGACCGATCCTCCTATGGCTACACCTTC
CASSRRDRSSYGYTF
>.|TRBJ2-1|15|TRBD1|TRBV6-2/TRBV6-3
TGTGCCAGCAGTTTAGGGACAGGGGGCACGGATGAGCAGTTCTTC
CASSLGTGGTDEQFF
>few|TRBJ2-3|14|.|TRBV29-1
TGCAGCGTTGATCGGACATCTAGCACAGATACGCAGTATTTT
CSVDRTSSTDTQYF
>.|TRBJ2-5|16|.|TRBV29-1
TGCAGCGTTTTGAGGAGTTTGGGGCGAAACCAAGAGACCCAGTACTTC
CSVLRSLGRNQETQYF
>few|TRBJ1-3|15|.|TRBV7-9
TGTGCCAGCAGCTTAGCGGCCGGCTCTGGAAACACCATATATTTT
CASSLAAGSGNTIYF
>.|TRBJ2-3|16|TRBD2|TRBV9
TGTGCCAGCAGCCTACCCTTCGCGGGAGCGACAGATACGCAGTATTTT
CASSLPFAGATDTQYF
>.|TRBJ2-7|16|TRBD1|TRBV10-3
TGTGCCATCAGTACCTTCGCCGGGACAGGTAACTACGAGCAGTACTTC
CAISTFAGTGNYEQYF
>.|TRBJ2-5|15|TRBD2|TRBV7-9
TGTGCCAGCGTACGGCCGGGACTAGCCCCAGAGACCCAGTACTTC
CASVRPGLAPETQYF
>.|TRBJ2-5|14|TRBD1|TRBV4-2
TGTGCCAGCAGCCAAGAGGGCAGGGGGGAGACCCAGTACTTC
CASSQEGRGETQYF
>.|TRBJ1-1|16|.|TRBV27
TGTGCCAGCAGTTTCAGGGGTGGGTTGCTGAACACTGAAGCTTTCTTT
CASSFRGGLLNTEAFF
>.|TRBJ2-5|15|.|TRBV11-2
TGTGCCAGCAGCTTAGGTGGGCCTATACAAGAGACCCAGTACTTC
CASSLGGPIQETQYF
>many|TRBJ1-2|15|.|TRBV7-2
TGTGCCAGCAGGCTAGACCGGGGGCGGCACTATGGCTACACCTTC
CASRLDRGRHYGYTF
>few|TRBJ2-1|15|TRBD2|TRBV20-1
TGCAGTGCTTTCCTAAGCGGGGGGGCCTTGGATGAGCAGTTCTTC
CSAFLSGGALDEQFF
>few|TRBJ2-7|16|TRBD1|TRBV7-9
TGTGCCAGCAGCCCCACAACAGGGGATGGGGTTTACGAGCAGTACTTC
CASSPTTGDGVYEQYF
>.|TRBJ1-2|15|.|TRBV7-9
TGTGCCAGCAGCTTAGAATGGGGAGACAACTATGGCTACACCTTC
CASSLEWGDNYGYTF
>few|TRBJ2-5|14|TRBD2|TRBV20-1
TGCAGTGCTAATAGCGGGGGGGCCGACGAGACCCAGTACTTC
CSANSGGADETQYF
>few|TRBJ1-1|14|.|TRBV7-9
TGTGCCAGCAGCTTATATAGGAAGGACACTGAAGCTTTCTTT
CASSLYRKDTEAFF
>few|TRBJ2-2|16|.|TRBV11-2
TGTGCCAGCAGCTTAGATCGTCCAACGAACACCGGGGAGCTGTTTTTT
CASSLDRPTNTGELFF
>few|TRBJ1-2|15|.|TRBV19
TGTGCCAGTAGTATCTTAAGAGGGGGACCGGATGGCTACACCTTC
CASSILRGGPDGYTF
>.|TRBJ2-3|16|.|TRBV4-2
TGTGCCAGCAGCCAAGGACTTCGAGGGGGCACAGATACGCAGTATTTT
CASSQGLRGGTDTQYF
>.|TRBJ2-2|12|.|TRBV29-1
TGCAGCGTCTTGGGTCCCACCGGGGAGCTGTTTTTT
CSVLGPTGELFF
>.|TRBJ2-7|14|.|TRBV4-1
TGCGCCAGCAGCCAAAACGACGGGACCTACGAGCAGTACTTC
CASSQNDGTYEQYF
>.|TRBJ2-5|18|TRBD2|TRBV10-3
TGTGCCATCAGTGGCCGGGGACTAACGGGAGGGCTCGGTGAGACCCAGTACTTC
CAISGRGLTGGLGETQYF
>.|TRBJ1-2|12|.|TRBV7-2
TGTGCCAGCAGCTTAGCGTACTATGGCTACACCTTC
CASSLAYYGYTF
>.|TRBJ1-4|18|.|TRBV15
TGTGCCACCAGCAGAGATAGGGGATCAGCAGCATCTAATGAAAAACTGTTTTTT
CATSRDRGSAASNEKLFF
>.|TRBJ2-2|15|TRBD1|TRBV19
TGTGCCAGTATCCTGACAGGGGGTTGGACCGGGGAGCTGTTTTTT
CASILTGGWTGELFF
>.|TRBJ2-7|14|TRBD1|TRBV6-5
TGTGCCACCAGACAGGGTCCGGGGACCTACGAGCAGTACTTC
CATRQGPGTYEQYF
>.|TRBJ2-1|13|.|TRBV7-3
TGTGCCAGCAGCTTAGGTAATCCGGGTGAGCAGTTCTTC
CASSLGNPGEQFF
>few|TRBJ2-5|15|TRBD2|TRBV30
TGTGCCTGGAGTGTACCGAGCGGGGGCGGAGAGACCCAGTACTTC
CAWSVPSGGGETQYF
>.|TRBJ1-2|15|.|TRBV29-1
TGCAGCGTCCGGTCTTTTCAAAAGGGGAACTATGGCTACACCTTC
CSVRSFQKGNYGYTF
>few|TRBJ1-1|18|.|TRBV20-1
TGCAGTGCTAGAAATTATGGGGAACAGCTCCCTTTGAACACTGAAGCTTTCTTT
CSARNYGEQLPLNTEAFF
>.|TRBJ2-7|15|TRBD1|TRBV27
TGTGCCAGCAGTTTCCTAGGACAGGGGTCCGACGAGCAGTACTTC
CASSFLGQGSDEQYF